The rows below give T cell receptor beta chains drawn from one sample of a study of CD8 T cells in Susac syndrome. TCRdb itself ran the immunoSEQ multiplex PCR reads through MiXCR, one entry per CDR3 protein. Of about 150,000 distinct CDR3 sequences listed, just under 95% were seen once; the top ten hold more than 0.15%. Source material: CD8+ T cells from PBMCs. The receptors were gathered from a human donor with Susac syndrome. CDR3s include the opening cysteine and the closing phenylalanine or tryptophan. The D gene is left open where the match is weak. A clone size is listed for some rows: how often the clone was seen (once, few, many), or a class if it is expanded.

v_gene: TRBV18; d_gene: -; j_gene: TRBJ2-3; abundance: once; CDR3aa: CASSWRGTDTQYF; CDR3nt: TGTGCCAGCTCATGGAGAGGCACAGATACGCAGTATTTT
v_gene: TRBV27; d_gene: TRBD1; j_gene: TRBJ1-1; abundance: -; CDR3aa: CASSPTGGAYTEAFF; CDR3nt: TGTGCCAGCAGCCCCACAGGGGGCGCTTACACTGAAGCTTTCTTT
v_gene: TRBV5-6; d_gene: -; j_gene: TRBJ2-7; abundance: -; CDR3aa: CASSFEASSYEQYF; CDR3nt: TGTGCCAGCAGCTTCGAGGCGTCCTCCTACGAGCAGTACTTC
v_gene: TRBV24-1; d_gene: -; j_gene: TRBJ2-1; abundance: -; CDR3aa: CATSDLLGNYNEQFF; CDR3nt: TGTGCCACCAGTGATTTGCTGGGGAACTACAATGAGCAGTTCTTC
v_gene: TRBV29-1; d_gene: -; j_gene: TRBJ2-1; abundance: -; CDR3aa: CSVAPGTPYNEQFF; CDR3nt: TGCAGCGTGGCACCCGGGACACCCTACAATGAGCAGTTCTTC
v_gene: TRBV27; d_gene: -; j_gene: TRBJ2-1; abundance: -; CDR3aa: CASSFFSDEQFF; CDR3nt: TGTGCCAGCAGTTTCTTTAGTGATGAGCAGTTCTTC
v_gene: TRBV7-8; d_gene: -; j_gene: TRBJ2-5; abundance: -; CDR3aa: CASSLVGGGQKETQYF; CDR3nt: TGTGCCAGCAGCTTAGTCGGCGGGGGACAGAAAGAGACCCAGTACTTC
v_gene: TRBV29-1; d_gene: -; j_gene: TRBJ1-2; abundance: -; CDR3aa: CSGYPTGAQGGYTF; CDR3nt: TGCAGCGGCTATCCTACCGGGGCTCAGGGCGGCTACACCTTC
v_gene: TRBV12-3/TRBV12-4; d_gene: TRBD1; j_gene: TRBJ2-3; abundance: -; CDR3aa: CASSRRGTGEDTQYF; CDR3nt: TGTGCCAGCAGTCGCCGGGGGACAGGGGAAGATACGCAGTATTTT
v_gene: TRBV4-2; d_gene: TRBD1; j_gene: TRBJ2-1; abundance: -; CDR3aa: CASSQGTGMNEQFF; CDR3nt: TGTGCCAGCAGCCAAGGGACAGGGATGAATGAGCAGTTCTTC
v_gene: TRBV5-4; d_gene: -; j_gene: TRBJ1-4; abundance: -; CDR3aa: CASSAARGTNEKLFF; CDR3nt: TGTGCCAGCAGCGCCGCCAGGGGCACTAATGAAAAACTGTTTTTT
v_gene: TRBV7-6; d_gene: -; j_gene: TRBJ1-4; abundance: -; CDR3aa: CASSSGTGPGKLFF; CDR3nt: TGTGCCAGCAGTTCCGGGACGGGGCCAGGAAAACTGTTTTTT
v_gene: TRBV20-1; d_gene: TRBD1; j_gene: TRBJ2-2; abundance: -; CDR3aa: CSAATWDRGTGLDTGELFF; CDR3nt: TGCAGTGCCGCTACCTGGGACAGGGGAACCGGGCTAGACACCGGGGAGCTGTTTTTT
v_gene: TRBV5-4; d_gene: TRBD2; j_gene: TRBJ2-1; abundance: -; CDR3aa: CASLMREGSNEQFF; CDR3nt: TGTGCCAGCCTGATGCGGGAGGGTTCCAATGAGCAGTTCTTC
v_gene: TRBV7-8; d_gene: -; j_gene: TRBJ1-2; abundance: -; CDR3aa: CASSLGPDSGRNGYTF; CDR3nt: TGTGCCAGCAGCTTAGGGCCGGACAGCGGCCGGAATGGCTACACCTTC
v_gene: TRBV4-1; d_gene: -; j_gene: TRBJ2-3; abundance: -; CDR3aa: CASSPSEGAFFNTQYF; CDR3nt: TGCGCCAGCAGCCCCTCGGAGGGGGCGTTTTTCAATACGCAGTATTTT
v_gene: TRBV12-3/TRBV12-4; d_gene: TRBD1; j_gene: TRBJ1-1; abundance: -; CDR3aa: CASGTGGRSEAFF; CDR3nt: TGTGCCAGCGGGACAGGGGGCAGATCTGAAGCTTTCTTT
v_gene: TRBV9; d_gene: TRBD1; j_gene: TRBJ1-2; abundance: once; CDR3aa: CASSADRVGYTF; CDR3nt: TGTGCCAGCAGCGCCGACAGGGTCGGCTACACCTTC
v_gene: TRBV4-1; d_gene: -; j_gene: TRBJ2-7; abundance: -; CDR3aa: CASSQEKRYEQYF; CDR3nt: TGCGCCAGCAGCCAGGAAAAGCGCTACGAGCAGTACTTC
v_gene: TRBV27; d_gene: -; j_gene: TRBJ1-5; abundance: -; CDR3aa: CASSWAGNQPQHF; CDR3nt: TGTGCCAGCAGTTGGGCCGGGAATCAGCCCCAGCATTTT
v_gene: TRBV7-9; d_gene: TRBD2; j_gene: TRBJ2-1; abundance: -; CDR3aa: CASSLSLAVADEQFF; CDR3nt: TGTGCCAGCAGCTTAAGCCTAGCGGTAGCGGATGAGCAGTTCTTC
v_gene: TRBV19; d_gene: -; j_gene: TRBJ1-5; abundance: -; CDR3aa: CASSMGQDQPQHF; CDR3nt: TGTGCCAGTAGTATGGGTCAGGATCAGCCCCAGCATTTT
v_gene: TRBV19; d_gene: -; j_gene: TRBJ2-1; abundance: -; CDR3aa: CATRGSSYNEQFF; CDR3nt: TGTGCCACACGGGGAAGCTCCTACAATGAGCAGTTCTTC
v_gene: TRBV28; d_gene: -; j_gene: TRBJ2-7; abundance: -; CDR3aa: CASSYGESSYEQYF; CDR3nt: TGTGCCAGCAGTTATGGCGAAAGCTCCTACGAGCAGTACTTC
v_gene: TRBV6-5; d_gene: -; j_gene: TRBJ1-1; abundance: once; CDR3aa: CASSYSTRGTEAFF; CDR3nt: TGTGCCAGCAGTTACTCCACCAGGGGTACTGAAGCTTTCTTT
v_gene: TRBV6-1; d_gene: TRBD1; j_gene: TRBJ2-7; abundance: -; CDR3aa: CATFPAPGTGVFGEQYF; CDR3nt: TGTGCCACATTTCCCGCGCCAGGGACAGGGGTATTTGGCGAGCAGTACTTC
v_gene: TRBV28; d_gene: -; j_gene: TRBJ2-5; abundance: few; CDR3aa: CASSVIETQYF; CDR3nt: TGTGCCAGCAGTGTCATCGAGACCCAGTACTTC
v_gene: TRBV5-1; d_gene: -; j_gene: TRBJ2-7; abundance: -; CDR3aa: CASSLTRDYEQYF; CDR3nt: TGCGCCAGCAGCTTGACCAGGGACTACGAGCAGTACTTC
v_gene: TRBV7-9; d_gene: TRBD1; j_gene: TRBJ2-7; abundance: -; CDR3aa: CASSGTGTNSYEQYF; CDR3nt: TGTGCCAGCAGCGGGACAGGGACGAACTCCTACGAGCAGTACTTC
v_gene: TRBV2; d_gene: -; j_gene: TRBJ2-7; abundance: -; CDR3aa: CAGMTGTYEQYF; CDR3nt: TGTGCCGGCATGACAGGTACCTACGAGCAGTACTTC
v_gene: TRBV20-1; d_gene: TRBD2; j_gene: TRBJ2-1; abundance: -; CDR3aa: CSASHGRSSYNEQFF; CDR3nt: TGCAGTGCTAGTCACGGGAGGTCATCCTACAATGAGCAGTTCTTC
v_gene: TRBV9; d_gene: TRBD2; j_gene: TRBJ2-1; abundance: -; CDR3aa: CASSVDIAGGLYNEQFF; CDR3nt: TGTGCCAGCAGCGTAGATATAGCGGGAGGGCTTTACAATGAGCAGTTCTTC
v_gene: TRBV30; d_gene: -; j_gene: TRBJ2-7; abundance: -; CDR3aa: CAWSTAKVWEQYF; CDR3nt: TGTGCCTGGAGCACGGCCAAAGTTTGGGAGCAGTACTTC
v_gene: TRBV12-3/TRBV12-4; d_gene: -; j_gene: TRBJ1-3; abundance: -; CDR3aa: CASNTKEDSGNTIYF; CDR3nt: TGTGCCAGCAATACAAAAGAGGACTCTGGAAACACCATATATTTT
v_gene: TRBV6-1; d_gene: -; j_gene: TRBJ2-5; abundance: -; CDR3aa: CASSEGLQGQETQYF; CDR3nt: TGTGCCAGCAGTGAGGGACTCCAGGGGCAAGAGACCCAGTACTTC
v_gene: TRBV5-1; d_gene: TRBD1; j_gene: TRBJ1-1; abundance: -; CDR3aa: CASSTGQGDTEAFF; CDR3nt: TGCGCCAGCAGCACGGGACAGGGAGACACTGAAGCTTTCTTT
v_gene: TRBV5-6; d_gene: -; j_gene: TRBJ1-5; abundance: -; CDR3aa: CASSWGVGGPFEAQHF; CDR3nt: TGTGCCAGCAGCTGGGGGGTCGGTGGGCCGTTTGAGGCCCAGCATTTT
v_gene: TRBV25-1; d_gene: -; j_gene: TRBJ1-5; abundance: -; CDR3aa: CASQGPYSNQPQHF; CDR3nt: TGTGCCAGCCAGGGCCCCTATAGCAATCAGCCCCAGCATTTT
v_gene: TRBV27; d_gene: TRBD1; j_gene: TRBJ2-7; abundance: -; CDR3aa: CASSLDRGYEQYF; CDR3nt: TGTGCCAGCAGTTTAGACAGGGGTTACGAGCAGTACTTC
v_gene: TRBV6-5; d_gene: TRBD2; j_gene: TRBJ2-1; abundance: -; CDR3aa: CASSYSSGGLAGVDEQFF; CDR3nt: TGTGCCAGCAGTTACTCGAGCGGGGGCCTAGCGGGAGTTGATGAGCAGTTCTTC
v_gene: TRBV29-1; d_gene: TRBD1; j_gene: TRBJ1-2; abundance: -; CDR3aa: CSVEGGQGENYGYTF; CDR3nt: TGCAGCGTTGAAGGAGGACAGGGCGAGAACTATGGCTACACCTTC
v_gene: TRBV5-1; d_gene: TRBD2; j_gene: TRBJ2-2; abundance: -; CDR3aa: CASSLEPAGGGYGELFF; CDR3nt: TGCGCCAGCAGCTTGGAACCAGCGGGAGGGGGATACGGGGAGCTGTTTTTT
v_gene: TRBV28; d_gene: TRBD2; j_gene: TRBJ2-7; abundance: -; CDR3aa: CASSSTTSGRYEQYF; CDR3nt: TGTGCCAGCAGTTCGACGACTAGCGGGAGGTACGAGCAGTACTTC
v_gene: TRBV27; d_gene: -; j_gene: TRBJ2-7; abundance: -; CDR3aa: CASSLWAGGASSEQYF; CDR3nt: TGTGCCAGCAGTTTATGGGCTGGAGGGGCGTCGAGTGAGCAGTACTTC
v_gene: TRBV5-5; d_gene: TRBD2; j_gene: TRBJ2-7; abundance: -; CDR3aa: CASSPATSGSYEQYF; CDR3nt: TGTGCCAGCAGCCCGGCGACTAGCGGGTCCTACGAGCAGTACTTC
v_gene: TRBV11-2; d_gene: -; j_gene: TRBJ2-3; abundance: -; CDR3aa: CASSLVGDTQYF; CDR3nt: TGTGCCAGCAGCTTAGTTGGAGATACGCAGTATTTT
v_gene: TRBV29-1; d_gene: -; j_gene: TRBJ1-2; abundance: -; CDR3aa: CSVEAQRDGYTF; CDR3nt: TGCAGCGTTGAAGCCCAGCGGGACGGCTACACCTTC
v_gene: TRBV11-2; d_gene: -; j_gene: TRBJ2-1; abundance: -; CDR3aa: CASSSPLAGRVDEQFF; CDR3nt: TGTGCCAGCAGCTCCCCATTGGCCGGGAGAGTCGATGAGCAGTTCTTC
v_gene: TRBV20-1; d_gene: TRBD1; j_gene: TRBJ2-7; abundance: -; CDR3aa: CSASPRGRVRSYEQYF; CDR3nt: TGCAGTGCATCACCTAGGGGGCGCGTCCGGTCCTACGAGCAGTACTTC
v_gene: TRBV12-3/TRBV12-4; d_gene: TRBD2; j_gene: TRBJ2-1; abundance: -; CDR3aa: CASSFERGTYNEQFF; CDR3nt: TGTGCCAGCAGTTTTGAGCGGGGGACCTACAATGAGCAGTTCTTC
v_gene: TRBV5-1; d_gene: -; j_gene: TRBJ1-1; abundance: -; CDR3aa: CASSFGLGQLNTEAFF; CDR3nt: TGCGCCAGCAGCTTTGGACTCGGACAGCTGAACACTGAAGCTTTCTTT
v_gene: TRBV19; d_gene: TRBD1; j_gene: TRBJ1-1; abundance: -; CDR3aa: CASIEGQPNTEAFF; CDR3nt: TGTGCCAGTATCGAGGGACAGCCGAACACTGAAGCTTTCTTT
v_gene: TRBV4-1; d_gene: TRBD1; j_gene: TRBJ2-1; abundance: -; CDR3aa: CASSPLGTDVILEQFF; CDR3nt: TGCGCCAGCAGCCCGCTCGGGACAGATGTAATTTTGGAGCAGTTCTTC
v_gene: TRBV9; d_gene: TRBD2; j_gene: TRBJ2-1; abundance: once; CDR3aa: CASSDRGLAGGPREQFF; CDR3nt: TGTGCCAGCAGCGACCGAGGACTAGCGGGAGGGCCTCGGGAGCAGTTCTTC